Sequencing of this TCR beta chain was carried out in a study of OX40 agonist ivuxolimab in advanced cancers. Study context: Males comprised around 80% of the group, whose mean age was about 62 years (range 23 to 79). Patients achieving partial responses numbered three: one hepatocellular carcinoma case and two cutaneous melanoma cases.

Autoimmune disease history or systemic immunosuppression excluded patients. The table came from immunoSEQ multiplex PCR; TCRdb's copy has only in-frame clones and leaves some out. The sample comprises approximately 65,000 clones, about 84% of which are singletons, and 11% rests with the top ten. The specimen comprised CD4+ or CD8+ T cells sorted from blood, sampled in a trial of the OX40 agonist ivuxolimab. The receptor was isolated from an adult with an advanced solid tumor such as melanoma, head and neck, liver or kidney cancer.

As DNA, the CDR3 is TGTGCCAGCAGTGAAACAGGGGGCTATACTGAAGCTTTCTTT. Its protein is CASSETGGYTEAFF. The gene calls are TRBV2 and TRBJ1-1, with 9 bases lining up with TRBD1. CDR3 length: 14 amino acids. The V and J ends lost 2 bases and 5 bases, in that order; junction bases with no gene match: 3. The germline CDR1 and CDR2 sequences are SNHLY and FYNNEI. The variable domain in full, completed from reference TRBV2 and TRBJ1-1, reads EPEVTQTPSHQVTQMGQEVILRCVPISNHLYFYWYRQILGQKVEFLVSFYNNEISEKSEIFDDQFSVERPDGSNFTLKIRSTKLEDSAMYFCASSETGGYTEAFFGQGTRLTVV.